A single sample is the source of the 15 T cell receptor beta chains below, sequenced in a study of T cell changes during pregnancy in multiple sclerosis. Clones were sequenced by immunoSEQ multiplex PCR, and TCRdb holds only the in-frame ones, with some missing. Of about 43,000 clones listed, over 75% are singletons. The material was peripheral blood, obtained in the first trimester of pregnancy. The receptors were sampled from a female donor in good health, enrolled as a control in a pregnancy study.

As concerns this clone: Different DNA sequences within this sample yield the same CDR3. V and J are TRBV9 and TRBJ1-1, with a weak D call TRBD1 (5 bases). Trimming took off 7 bases at V and 2 bases at J, with 15 bases between the two ends. The CDR3 runs to 14 residues. Per the germline V gene, CDR1 is SGDLS and CDR2 is YYNGEE. The CDR3 DNA sequence: TGTGCCAGCCCCCAAACGGGGGGAAACACTGAAGCTTTCTTT. Its translation: CASPQTGGNTEAFF.

V gene TRBV27 combines with J gene TRBJ1-2; 9 nucleotides agree with TRBD1. This CDR3 is built from 13 residues. The J segment lost 8 bases and the V segment lost 2 bases, leaving 3 bases of the junction unmatched. Per germline, CDR1 MNHEY and CDR2 SMNVEV (reference sequence). CDR3: CASSLRQGGGYTF. CDR3 coding DNA: TGTGCCAGCAGTTTACGACAGGGGGGCGGCTACACCTTC.

The chain has TRBV27 and TRBJ2-1; 7 bases map to TRBD1. Looked up from germline, CDR1 is MNHEY and CDR2 is SMNVEV (reference sequence). The V and J ends lost 0 bases and 6 bases, in that order; junction bases with no gene match: 5. The CDR3 sequence is 15 residues long. The CDR3 is CASSLSQGMGNEQFF. As DNA, the CDR3 is TGTGCCAGCAGTTTATCACAGGGGATGGGCAATGAGCAGTTCTTC.

The chain employs TRBV28 and TRBJ2-7; TRBD1 might be the D (5 bases). The germline V and J ends were trimmed by 2 bases and 4 bases, with 12 bases remaining between them. Germline CDR1 and CDR2: MDHEN and SYDVKM. This CDR3 spans 14 amino acids. In DNA, the CDR3 is TGTGCCAGCAGTTTACCCCAGGGAACTTACGAGCAGTACTTC. Protein sequence: CASSLPQGTYEQYF. Full variable domain (missing parts from reference TRBV28 and TRBJ2-7): DVKVTQSSRYLVKRTGEKVFLECVQDMDHENMFWYRQDPGLGLRLIYFSYDVKMKEKGDIPEGYSVSREKKERFSLILESASTNQTSMYLCASSLPQGTYEQYFGPGTRLTVT.

This clone came up once. The chain joins TRBV19 to TRBJ1-5, with D maybe TRBD1 (6 bases). V was trimmed by 3 bases and J by 0 bases, leaving 12 bases between them. The germline V gene has CDR1 LNHDA and CDR2 SQIVND (reference sequence). The CDR3 has 16 residues. CDR3 region: CASSMPDSYSNQPQHF. For the CDR3, the DNA is TGTGCCAGTAGTATGCCGGACAGCTATAGCAATCAGCCCCAGCATTTT. Together with reference TRBV19 and TRBJ1-5, the CDR3 gives the full variable domain: DGGITQSPKYLFRKEGQNVTLSCEQNLNHDAMYWYRQDPGQGLRLIYYSQIVNDFQKGDIAEGYSVSREKKESFPLTVTSAQKNPTAFYLCASSMPDSYSNQPQHFGDGTRLSIL.

This chain links TRBV4-1 with TRBJ2-7; 9 bases are shared with TRBD2. This CDR3 comprises 16 residues. The germline CDR1 and CDR2 sequences are MGHRA and YSYEKL. Unmatched junction bases numbered 14, after V lost 1 base and J lost 10 bases. The CDR3 reads CASSQVRVAGVKEQYF. The DNA of the CDR3 is TGCGCCAGCAGCCAAGTGCGGGTAGCGGGAGTTAAGGAACAGTACTTC.

The chain joins TRBV5-8 to TRBJ2-3; 8 bases agree with TRBD2. V gave up 1 base and J gave up 4 bases; unmatched junction bases: 5. The CDR3 sequence is 15 residues long. In germline, CDR1 is SGHTS, CDR2 YDEGEE. CDR3 sequence: CASSLNGRASDTQYF. The DNA of the CDR3 is TGTGCCAGCAGCTTGAACGGGAGGGCGTCAGATACGCAGTATTTT.

The rearrangement links TRBV6-1 to TRBJ1-1, with D maybe TRBD1 (6 bases). V was clipped by 2 bases and J by 4 bases, with 8 bases between them. The germline V gene has CDR1 MNHNS and CDR2 SASEGT. The CDR3 runs to 13 residues. The CDR3 spells CASSERGSTEAFF. CDR3 sequence (DNA): TGTGCCAGCAGTGAAAGGGGGTCCACTGAAGCTTTCTTT.

The V call is TRBV7-8, the J call TRBJ2-4; possibly TRBD1 for D (6 bases). The CDR3 has 17 residues. Germline CDR1 SGHVS, CDR2 FQNEAQ. Trimming pared 0 bases from V and 2 bases from J, leaving 14 bases between. CDR3 DNA: TGTGCCAGCAGCTTAGCGCTAGGACAGTCCACCAAAAACATTCAGTACTTC. Its protein product is CASSLALGQSTKNIQYF. The full variable domain, its missing parts supplied by reference TRBV7-8 and TRBJ2-4, is GAGVSQSPRYKVAKRGQDVALRCDPISGHVSLFWYQQALGQGPEFLTYFQNEAQLDKSGLPSDRFFAERPEGSVSTLKIQRTQQEDSAVYLCASSLALGQSTKNIQYFGAGTRLSVL.

The CDR3 here is CASRDFELIGYTF. CDR3 sequence (DNA): TGTGCCAGCCGGGACTTCGAGCTAATAGGCTACACCTTC. The V and J genes are TRBV2 and TRBJ1-2; maybe TRBD1 (5 bases). Germline CDR1 and CDR2: SNHLY and FYNNEI. The CDR3 is 13 amino acids. Trimming pared 8 bases from V and 8 bases from J, leaving 18 bases between. The whole variable domain, filled in from reference TRBV2 and TRBJ1-2, reads EPEVTQTPSHQVTQMGQEVILRCVPISNHLYFYWYRQILGQKVEFLVSFYNNEISEKSEIFDDQFSVERPDGSNFTLKIRSTKLEDSAMYFCASRDFELIGYTFGSGTRLTVV.

The chain joins TRBV5-4 to TRBJ1-1; the D is unclear. The V end was cut by 1 base, the J end by 0 bases, with 13 bases between. Germline V lookup: CDR1 SGHNT, CDR2 YYREEE (reference sequence). The CDR3 extends over 16 amino acids. CDR3 residues: CASSLPTSGVNTEAFF. DNA of the CDR3: TGTGCCAGCAGCTTGCCAACCTCCGGGGTGAACACTGAAGCTTTCTTT.

This chain joins TRBV6-5 and TRBJ1-3, with 9 positions matching TRBD1. In germline, CDR1 is MNHEY, CDR2 SVGAGI. The CDR3 sequence is 14 residues long. V was pared by 6 bases and J by 4 bases, with 4 bases of the junction left unmatched. CDR3 DNA: TGTGCCAGCAGCCGGGACAGGGAGGGAAACACCATATATTTT. Translating gives CASSRDREGNTIYF.

This sequence joins TRBV9 and TRBJ1-1, with D tentatively TRBD1 (5 bases). The CDR3 sequence is 13 residues long. Germline assignment: CDR1 SGDLS and CDR2 YYNGEE. Deletions cut 0 bases from V and 11 bases from J, with 14 bases between. In nucleotides, the CDR3 is TGTGCCAGCAGCGTAGCCAGGACGGGGGGGGCTTTCTTT. This codes for CASSVARTGGAFF.

This chain links TRBV7-9 with TRBJ1-1, with TRBD1 matching 7 bases. The CDR3 loop spans 15 amino acids. With 4 bases clipped from V and 7 bases from J, the junction kept 12 bases outside the gene matches. Germline V lookup: CDR1 SEHNR, CDR2 FQNEAQ (reference sequence). This chain's CDR3 is CASSSPGTVSFEAFF. The CDR3 DNA reads as TGTGCCAGCAGCTCACCCGGGACAGTTAGTTTTGAAGCTTTCTTT. The whole variable domain, filled in from reference TRBV7-9 and TRBJ1-1, reads DTGVSQNPRHKITKRGQNVTFRCDPISEHNRLYWYRQTLGQGPEFLTYFQNEAQLEKSRLLSDRFSAERPKGSFSTLEIQRTEQGDSAMYLCASSSPGTVSFEAFFGQGTRLTVV.

The rearrangement links TRBV18 to TRBJ2-1, with D possibly matching TRBD2 (7 bases). The CDR3 totals 20 residues. Trimming cost V 6 bases and J 8 bases, with 35 bases left between them. The germline V gene has CDR1 KGHSH and CDR2 LQKENI. CDR3 sequence (DNA): TGTGCCAGCTCGCCAGGGCTAGGGGGGAGCGGGAACCCCGGTGGCGATGAGCAGTTCTTC. Its protein product is CASSPGLGGSGNPGGDEQFF.